These 30 T cell receptor beta chains originate from one sample sequenced in a study of cytomegalovirus exposure and HLA in healthy donors. Use of 60 Vbeta and 13 Jbeta primers characterized the PCR. TCRdb's table, derived via immunoSEQ multiplex PCR, lists solely in-frame clones and lacks some. The table shows about 83,000 clones, with around three quarters occurring only once. Sequenced input: PBMCs. These receptors came from a man between 60 and 75 years old in good health and CMV-seronegative.

J is TRBJ2-1 and V is TRBV5-6; D may be TRBD1 (6 bases). The V and J ends lost 9 bases and 4 bases respectively, with 20 bases between them. This CDR3 has 15 residues. CDR1 is SGHDT, CDR2 YYEEEE, per germline. DNA for the CDR3: TGTGCCACCAACTTACAGGGTGGCCCTTACAATGAGCAGTTCTTC. Translated, it gives CATNLQGGPYNEQFF.

CDR3 sequence (DNA): TGTGCCAGTAGTATAGATCCTCGGACAGGGGGAAGCTACGAGCAGTACTTC. Its protein is CASSIDPRTGGSYEQYF. V usage is TRBV19 and J usage is TRBJ2-7, with 10 bases matching TRBD1. Unmatched junction bases numbered 8, after V lost 0 bases and J lost 3 bases. This CDR3 is built from 17 residues. Germline CDR1 is LNHDA and CDR2 is SQIVND (reference sequence). Full variable domain (outside the CDR3, taken from reference TRBV19 and TRBJ2-7): DGGITQSPKYLFRKEGQNVTLSCEQNLNHDAMYWYRQDPGQGLRLIYYSQIVNDFQKGDIAEGYSVSREKKESFPLTVTSAQKNPTAFYLCASSIDPRTGGSYEQYFGPGTRLTVT.

The chain links TRBV6-5 to TRBJ1-5, with D uncertain. In germline, CDR1 is MNHEY, CDR2 SVGAGI. CDR3 length: 13 amino acids. Trimming shortened V by 2 bases and J by 3 bases, and 5 bases separated the two germline ends. CDR3 coding DNA: TGTGCCAGCAGTTACGCGATCAATCAGCCCCAGCATTTT. This gives the protein CASSYAINQPQHF.

V usage is TRBV28 and J usage is TRBJ2-2; the D gene is possibly TRBD1 (6 bases). This CDR3 has 16 residues. V shed 6 bases and J shed 0 bases, with 14 bases lying between them. The V gene's germline CDR1 is MDHEN and CDR2 SYDVKM. The CDR3 coding sequence is TGTGCCAGCAGCACAACAGGGCTTCCGAACACCGGGGAGCTGTTTTTT. Encoded protein: CASSTTGLPNTGELFF.

This clone was observed a few times. J is TRBJ1-4 and V is TRBV6-1, with D possibly matching TRBD1 (5 bases). This CDR3 contains 16 residues. In germline, CDR1 is MNHNS, CDR2 SASEGT. V lost 4 bases to trimming and J lost 3 bases, with 15 bases between them. The CDR3 coding sequence is TGTGCCAGCAGTGGGAACTCCGGGACTCCTAATGAAAAACTGTTTTTT. Protein: CASSGNSGTPNEKLFF.

The CDR3, as DNA: TGTGCCTGGAGCGCACGACAGGGACCTAATGAAAAACTGTTTTTT. It codes for CAWSARQGPNEKLFF. The rearrangement joins TRBV30 to TRBJ1-4, with 7 bases identical to TRBD1. Germline-derived CDR1 and CDR2 are GTSNPN and SVGIG (reference sequence). J was trimmed by 3 bases and V by 3 bases; bases with no gene match: 7. This CDR3 is built from 15 residues.

The rearrangement links TRBV6-6 to TRBJ1-1; D is uncertain. Germline CDR1 reads MNHNY; CDR2 reads SVGAGI (reference sequence). This CDR3 is 15 amino acids long. With 2 bases removed from V and 2 bases from J, the gap between germline ends came to 12 bases. DNA for the CDR3: TGTGCCAGCAGTTACGGAGGAGGATCTAACACTGAAGCTTTCTTT. Its translation: CASSYGGGSNTEAFF.

The chain is built from TRBV7-9 and TRBJ1-2; D not certain. Per germline, CDR1 SEHNR and CDR2 FQNEAQ (reference sequence). Deletions cut 5 bases from V and 5 bases from J, with 9 bases between. CDR3 size: 12 residues. CDR3 loop: CASSATQYGYTF. DNA of the CDR3: TGTGCCAGCAGCGCTACCCAATATGGCTACACCTTC. Full variable domain (rest looked up from reference TRBV7-9 and TRBJ1-2): DTGVSQNPRHKITKRGQNVTFRCDPISEHNRLYWYRQTLGQGPEFLTYFQNEAQLEKSRLLSDRFSAERPKGSFSTLEIQRTEQGDSAMYLCASSATQYGYTFGSGTRLTVV.

This clone was observed a few times. The rearrangement joins TRBV11-3 to TRBJ2-5; D call uncertain. The CDR3 has 13 residues. V lost 5 bases, J lost 0 bases, and 7 bases lay in between. Germline lookup yields CDR1 SGHNT and CDR2 YENEEA. CDR3 sequence (DNA): TGTGCCAGCAGCACCAGGAACCAAGAGACCCAGTACTTC. Its translation: CASSTRNQETQYF.

Many counts were recorded for this clone. The chain combines TRBV2 with TRBJ2-4; a weak D match, TRBD2 (6 bases). This CDR3 comprises 13 residues. Looked up from germline, CDR1 is SNHLY and CDR2 is FYNNEI. V lost 8 bases and J 5 bases, leaving 13 bases between the germline ends. CDR3 residues: CASGGEAQNIQYF. The CDR3 DNA reads TGTGCCAGCGGCGGGGAGGCTCAAAACATTCAGTACTTC. The whole variable domain, filled in from reference TRBV2 and TRBJ2-4, reads EPEVTQTPSHQVTQMGQEVILRCVPISNHLYFYWYRQILGQKVEFLVSFYNNEISEKSEIFDDQFSVERPDGSNFTLKIRSTKLEDSAMYFCASGGEAQNIQYFGAGTRLSVL.

The rearrangement uses TRBV18 and TRBJ2-6; 7 bases are a match to TRBD2. CDR1 and CDR2 from the germline V gene are KGHSH and LQKENI. Losses at the gene ends were 0 bases for V and 0 bases for J; bases not matched to a gene: 11. The CDR3 contains 20 residues. In DNA form, the CDR3 reads TGTGCCAGCTCACCACCGGTGGGCGGGAGCCCCTACTCTGGGGCCAACGTCCTGACTTTC. The encoded protein is CASSPPVGGSPYSGANVLTF.

There are a few counts of this clone. The V and J genes are TRBV6-5 and TRBJ2-7, with TRBD2 matching 8 bases. Per the germline V gene, CDR1 is MNHEY and CDR2 is SVGAGI. The CDR3 sequence is 14 residues long. V was pared by 7 bases and J by 4 bases, with 9 bases of the junction left unmatched. The CDR3 here is CASMSLAELYEQYF. CDR3 nucleotide sequence: TGTGCCAGCATGTCACTAGCGGAACTTTACGAGCAGTACTTC.

The rearrangement uses TRBV7-8 and TRBJ2-1; TRBD2 matches 7 bases. Trimming cost V 1 base and J 6 bases; bases outside gene matches: 6. This CDR3 is 15 amino acids long. Germline V lookup: CDR1 SGHVS, CDR2 FQNEAQ. CDR3 in DNA: TGTGCCAGCAGCTTAGGTGGCGGGACTACCAATGAGCAGTTCTTC. Its translation is CASSLGGGTTNEQFF.

This clone was counted a few times. At one of its ends the junction is not consistent with the germline gene, which may arise from a read error. This chain uses TRBV11-2 with TRBJ2-1; 8 bases align to TRBD1. Looked up from germline, CDR1 is SGHAT and CDR2 is FQNNGV. The CDR3 is made up of 12 amino acids. For the CDR3, the DNA is TGTGCCAGCAGCGAAAACGGACAGGGAGCCCTCTTC. It translates to CASSENGQGALF.

The V gene is TRBV19, the J gene TRBJ2-5; 7 positions agree with TRBD2. V lost 3 bases and J lost 9; bases outside the gene matches: 4. The V gene's germline CDR1 is LNHDA and CDR2 SQIVND (reference sequence). This CDR3 contains 12 residues. This CDR3 reads CASSMGRAAQYF. DNA for the CDR3: TGTGCCAGTAGTATGGGGAGGGCGGCCCAGTACTTC.

The CDR3 reads CASSEVAGEQPQHF. CDR3 sequence (DNA): TGTGCCAGCAGTGAAGTGGCAGGGGAACAGCCCCAGCATTTT. The chain is built from TRBV6-1 and TRBJ1-5, with D tentatively TRBD1 (6 bases). CDR1 and CDR2 (germline): MNHNS, SASEGT. The CDR3 has 14 amino acids. V was clipped by 1 base and J by 7 bases, with 11 bases between them.

This clone was picked up a small number of times. V is TRBV29-1 and J is TRBJ1-5, with D unresolved. CDR3 length: 12 amino acids. The ends were cut back, 4 bases at V and 4 bases at J, with 8 bases in the middle. Germline CDR1 is SQVTM and CDR2 is ANQGSEA. CDR3 DNA: TGCAGCGTTGGATACGGTAATCAGCCCCAGCATTTT. Its translation is CSVGYGNQPQHF.

The V gene is TRBV6-6, the J gene TRBJ2-1, with 7 bases aligning to TRBD1. The length of the CDR3 is 14 residues. Germline V gives CDR1 MNHNY, CDR2 SVGAGI (reference sequence). Trimming removed 2 bases from V and 10 bases from J; junction bases left unmatched: 8. CDR3 bases: TGTGCCAGCAGTTACAGACAGGGCAATTTCGAGCAGTTCTTC. This codes for CASSYRQGNFEQFF.

This clone was counted once. The chain couples TRBV6-5 to TRBJ2-1; possible D gene TRBD2, 6 bases. V gave up 1 base and J gave up 1 base, with 11 bases separating them. The CDR3 contains 16 residues. Germline CDR1 and CDR2: MNHEY and SVGAGI. CDR3 protein: CASSYLGTDSYNEQFF. CDR3 DNA: TGTGCCAGCAGTTACTTGGGGACTGATTCCTACAATGAGCAGTTCTTC.

This clone was seen a few times. The DNA of the CDR3 is TGTGCCAGCAGTCGACTCTCTGGGGCCAACGTCCTGACTTTC. Residues: CASSRLSGANVLTF. J is TRBJ2-6 and V is TRBV2; D not certain. The V gene's germline CDR1 is SNHLY and CDR2 FYNNEI. The CDR3 is 14 amino acids. Trimming left V 5 bases short and J 0 bases short, with 5 bases between.

The rearrangement uses TRBV5-1 and TRBJ2-3, with a possible D match to TRBD1 (5 bases). CDR1 SGHRS and CDR2 YFSETQ come from the germline V gene. This CDR3 spans 16 amino acids. Trimming removed 0 bases from V and 3 bases from J, with 14 bases in between. Written as DNA, the CDR3 is TGCGCCAGCAGCTTGGAGGGTGCTAGGGGTACAGATACGCAGTATTTT. This gives the protein CASSLEGARGTDTQYF.

This chain links TRBV18 with TRBJ2-5; D gene unclear. The CDR3 has 13 residues. Trimming shortened V by 0 bases and J by 5 bases, and 7 bases separated the two germline ends. Germline CDR1 and CDR2: KGHSH and LQKENI. The CDR3 loop is CASSPPVAETQYF. Written as DNA, the CDR3 is TGTGCCAGCTCACCACCGGTTGCGGAGACCCAGTACTTC.

The chain employs TRBV1 and TRBJ2-7; TRBD2, the table's D call, was not compared with the DNA. TRBV1 has pseudogene status. This CDR3 has 15 amino acids. CDR3 in amino acids: CTSRKSGTSTYEQYF. In nucleotides, the CDR3 is TGCACCAGCAGGAAATCCGGGACTAGCACCTACGAGCAGTACTTC.

V gene TRBV5-6 combines with J gene TRBJ2-1; D is undetermined. Germline V gives CDR1 SGHDT, CDR2 YYEEEE. CDR3 length: 13 residues. V lost 4 bases to trimming and J lost 5 bases, with 10 bases between them. Here the CDR3 reads CASSAARDNEQFF. CDR3 nucleotides: TGTGCCAGCAGCGCAGCCCGGGACAATGAGCAGTTCTTC. The whole variable domain, filled in from reference TRBV5-6 and TRBJ2-1, reads DAGVTQSPTHLIKTRGQQVTLRCSPKSGHDTVSWYQQALGQGPQFIFQYYEEEERQRGNFPDRFSGHQFPNYSSELNVNALLLGDSALYLCASSAARDNEQFFGPGTRLTVL.

The chain uses TRBV7-9 and TRBJ2-7; TRBD2 aligns across 7 bases. Germline V lookup: CDR1 SEHNR, CDR2 FQNEAQ (reference sequence). This CDR3 comprises 15 residues. V was pared by 5 bases and J by 3 bases, with 10 bases of the junction left unmatched. CDR3 protein: CASSPGGTAFYEQYF. CDR3 nucleotide sequence: TGTGCCAGCAGCCCCGGGGGGACGGCCTTCTACGAGCAGTACTTC.

The V gene is TRBV5-1, the J gene TRBJ2-7; TRBD1 is a possible D gene (6 bases). Germline CDR1 reads SGHRS; CDR2 reads YFSETQ. V gave up 2 bases and J gave up 5 bases, with 17 bases separating them. This CDR3 contains 15 residues. Written as DNA, the CDR3 is TGCGCCAGCAGCTTCCGACAGGCGGATTCCAACGAGCAGTACTTC. It is translated as CASSFRQADSNEQYF.

This clone was found a few times. V and J are TRBV29-1 and TRBJ2-1; the match to TRBD1 covers 10 bases. The ends lost 2 bases at V and 7 bases at J; junction bases unmatched: 8. Germline values: CDR1 SQVTM, CDR2 ANQGSEA. This CDR3 comprises 15 residues. The CDR3: CSVEPTGGAGNEQFF. DNA for the CDR3: TGCAGCGTTGAACCGACAGGGGGCGCTGGAAATGAGCAGTTCTTC.

This chain joins TRBV11-1 and TRBJ2-1; D is possibly TRBD1 (6 bases). The germline gives CDR1 SGHAT, CDR2 FQDESV (reference sequence). The CDR3 runs to 14 residues. Trimming took 6 bases from V and 0 from J, leaving 9 bases between them. CDR3 region: CASSTGSSYNEQFF. In DNA form, the CDR3 reads TGTGCCAGCAGTACAGGGAGCTCCTACAATGAGCAGTTCTTC.

The chain is built from TRBV9 and TRBJ2-1; the match to TRBD1 covers 8 bases. V trimming: 0 bases; J trimming: 7 bases; junction bases outside the gene matches: 12. The CDR3 runs to 17 residues. Per the germline V gene, CDR1 is SGDLS and CDR2 is YYNGEE. Here the CDR3 reads CASSVASETGVGNEQFF. The CDR3 nucleotides are TGTGCCAGCAGCGTAGCTTCCGAGACAGGGGTCGGGAATGAGCAGTTCTTC.

The chain couples TRBV5-1 to TRBJ2-1; tentative D call: TRBD1 (5 bases). Germline-derived CDR1 and CDR2 are SGHRS and YFSETQ. The CDR3 runs to 15 residues. The V end was cut by 4 bases, the J end by 6 bases, with 17 bases between. Written as DNA, the CDR3 is TGCGCCAGCAGCCGCGAACCTCAGGGTGGCAATGAGCAGTTCTTC. Its protein product is CASSREPQGGNEQFF.